A single sample gave rise to the 16 T cell receptor beta chains below, sequenced in a study of blood T cell repertoires in COVID-19. Only in-frame clones appear in the TCRdb table, and some are missing; sequencing was by immunoSEQ multiplex PCR. The sample contains over 200,000 clones, around 80% of which appear only once. Sequenced: PBMCs or T cells enriched from blood (not recorded which). The receptors here all came from a man aged 55 to 70 who had recovered from COVID-19.

This clone was detected once. The CDR3, as DNA: TGTGCCAGCACGAAAGGGGGGGCGAGCTCCTACGAGCAGTACTTC. Translated, it gives CASTKGGASSYEQYF. The J gene is TRBJ2-7, the V gene TRBV28; D perhaps matches TRBD2 (7 bases). Trimming left V 7 bases short and J 0 bases short, with 16 bases between. The CDR3 totals 15 residues. The V gene's germline CDR1 is MDHEN and CDR2 SYDVKM.

The genes are TRBV24-1 and TRBJ2-7; 8 bases are shared with TRBD1. V was pared by 0 bases and J by 4 bases, with 4 bases of the junction left unmatched. Germline loops: CDR1 KGHDR, CDR2 SFDVKD. The CDR3 has 15 amino acids. CDR3 sequence reads: CATSDLAGGVYEQYF. The DNA for the CDR3 is TGTGCCACCAGTGATTTGGCAGGGGGCGTGTACGAGCAGTACTTC.

The chain has TRBV9 and TRBJ2-7; tentatively, D is TRBD2 (5 bases). There are 14 residues in the CDR3. V lost 0 bases and J 1 base, leaving 8 bases between the germline ends. Looked up from germline, CDR1 is SGDLS and CDR2 is YYNGEE. CDR3 sequence (DNA): TGTGCCAGCAGCGTAGGTAGGACTTCCTACGAGCAGTACTTC. This codes for CASSVGRTSYEQYF.

This clone was detected only once. The J gene is TRBJ1-5, the V gene TRBV28; weak D call: TRBD1 (5 bases). V lost 6 bases, J lost 2 bases, and 11 bases lay in between. The CDR3 runs 14 residues. Germline CDR1 and CDR2: MDHEN and SYDVKM. CDR3 nucleotides: TGTGCCAGCAGACGAGCGGGGGGCAATCAGCCCCAGCATTTT. Translating it yields CASRRAGGNQPQHF.

The V call is TRBV11-2, the J call TRBJ2-2; 8 bases are a match to TRBD1. The CDR3 has 14 amino acids. Per the germline V gene, CDR1 is SGHAT and CDR2 is FQNNGV. Losses at the gene ends were 5 bases for V and 5 bases for J; bases not matched to a gene: 4. CDR3: CASSQTGVTGELFF. CDR3 DNA sequence: TGTGCCAGCAGCCAGACAGGGGTTACCGGGGAGCTGTTTTTT.

Only one count was recorded for this clone. The chain combines TRBV11-3 with TRBJ1-6, with D possibly TRBD1 on 5 matching bases. Trimming shortened V by 1 base and J by 8 bases, and 12 bases separated the two germline ends. Germline values: CDR1 SGHNT, CDR2 YENEEA. CDR3 length: 15 residues. The CDR3 bases are TGTGCCAGCAGCTTAGGAAGGACATTAGATTCACCCCTCCACTTT. Its protein is CASSLGRTLDSPLHF.

The CDR3 loop is CASSYRRTESNTEAFF. The CDR3 region has the DNA TGTGCCAGCAGTTACAGACGGACAGAGAGTAACACTGAAGCTTTCTTT. The gene calls are TRBV6-5 and TRBJ1-1; perhaps TRBD1 as D (6 bases). Germline lookup yields CDR1 MNHEY and CDR2 SVGAGI. This CDR3 comprises 16 residues. Trimming removed 2 bases from V and 2 bases from J, with 15 bases in between.

The rearrangement joins TRBV9 to TRBJ1-6; no firm D call. V shed 0 bases and J shed 4 bases, with 8 bases lying between them. The CDR3 consists of 15 residues. The germline CDR1 and CDR2 sequences are SGDLS and YYNGEE. The CDR3 DNA reads as TGTGCCAGCAGCGTAGGCAGACAATATAATTCACCCCTCCACTTT. Translating it yields CASSVGRQYNSPLHF.

This chain uses TRBV6-5 with TRBJ1-4; 9 bases map to TRBD1. From germline, CDR1 is MNHEY and CDR2 SVGAGI. V shed 6 bases and J 8 bases; nucleotides not matched to a gene: 10. The CDR3 sequence is 15 residues long. CDR3 in DNA: TGTGCCAGCAGCCGAGGGGACAGGGCTCAAGAAAAACTGTTTTTT. This encodes CASSRGDRAQEKLFF.

The V gene is TRBV6-5, the J gene TRBJ1-1; 7 nucleotides match TRBD1. Germline values: CDR1 MNHEY, CDR2 SVGAGI. The V gene end was trimmed by 6 bases and the J gene end by 3 bases; junction bases not matched to a gene: 4. The CDR3 extends over 13 amino acids. The CDR3: CASSPQGYTEAFF. As DNA, the CDR3 is TGTGCCAGCAGCCCACAGGGGTACACTGAAGCTTTCTTT.

This clone was observed once. The chain carries TRBV29-1 and TRBJ2-5; 9 positions match TRBD1. V lost 8 bases and J lost 5; bases outside the gene matches: 9. This CDR3 comprises 13 residues. Germline assignment: CDR1 SQVTM and CDR2 ANQGSEA. Here the CDR3 DNA reads TGCAGCTTCAGGACAGGGGAAGGCGAGACCCAGTACTTC. Translation: CSFRTGEGETQYF.

The chain is built from TRBV30 and TRBJ2-5; 13 nucleotides agree with TRBD2. V was pared by 2 bases and J by 4 bases, with 10 bases of the junction left unmatched. Germline V CDR1 and CDR2: GTSNPN, SVGIG (reference sequence). This CDR3 is built from 17 residues. CDR3 sequence (DNA): TGTGCCTGGAGTTCTGGACTAGCGGGGGCCGGGGGAGAGACCCAGTACTTC. Protein: CAWSSGLAGAGGETQYF.

The sample holds a few counts of this clone. The chain is built from TRBV10-1 and TRBJ1-1; D possibly corresponds to TRBD1 (5 bases). Germline V gene data show CDR1 as WNHNN and CDR2 as SYGVQD (reference sequence). The CDR3 has 13 residues. V was cut by 3 bases and J by 0 bases, with 5 bases left in between. In nucleotides, the CDR3 is TGCGCCAGCAGTGACAGGGTGAACACTGAAGCTTTCTTT. Translation: CASSDRVNTEAFF.

The sample holds one count of this clone. This chain links TRBV6-5 with TRBJ2-7; 10 nucleotides agree with TRBD2. The germline V gene has CDR1 MNHEY and CDR2 SVGAGI. Losses at the gene ends were 0 bases for V and 5 bases for J; bases not matched to a gene: 7. This CDR3 has 16 amino acids. The CDR3 here is CASSYSFTSGVHEQYF. The CDR3 DNA is TGTGCCAGCAGTTACTCGTTTACTAGCGGGGTCCACGAGCAGTACTTC.

The V and J genes are TRBV4-2 and TRBJ1-2; unclear D gene. Looked up from germline, CDR1 is LGHNA and CDR2 is YNFKEQ. V dropped 4 bases and J dropped 2 bases, with 14 bases sitting between them. The CDR3 has 15 residues. The CDR3 nucleotides read TGTGCCAGCAGCCCCGGACCGGGAGAAAACTATGGCTACACCTTC. Translation: CASSPGPGENYGYTF.

The CDR3 region has the DNA TGTGCCAGCAGCTTGAGTACAGGAACAGGGAATTCACCCCTCCACTTT. Amino acids: CASSLSTGTGNSPLHF. This rearrangement joins TRBV5-6 to TRBJ1-6; D is perhaps TRBD1 (6 bases). Germline-derived CDR1 and CDR2 are SGHDT and YYEEEE. This CDR3 region has 16 residues. V lost 1 base, J lost 7 bases, and 15 bases lay in between.